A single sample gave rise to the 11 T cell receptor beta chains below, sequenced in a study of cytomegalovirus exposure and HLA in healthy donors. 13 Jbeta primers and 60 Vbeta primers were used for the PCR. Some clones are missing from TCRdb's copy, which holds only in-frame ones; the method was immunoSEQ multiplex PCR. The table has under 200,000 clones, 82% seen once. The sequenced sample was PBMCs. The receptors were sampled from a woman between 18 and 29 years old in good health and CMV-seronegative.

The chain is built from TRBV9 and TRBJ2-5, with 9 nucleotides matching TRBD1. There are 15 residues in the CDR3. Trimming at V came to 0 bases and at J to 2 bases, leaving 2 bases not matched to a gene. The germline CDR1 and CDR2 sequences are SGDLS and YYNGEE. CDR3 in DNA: TGTGCCAGCAGCGTAGACGGGACAGGGCAAGAGACCCAGTACTTC. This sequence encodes CASSVDGTGQETQYF.

As DNA, the CDR3 is TGTGCCACCAGCAGAGATCGACAGGGGGGCTACGAGCAGTACTTC. Protein: CATSRDRQGGYEQYF. The V gene is TRBV15, the J gene TRBJ2-7, with 9 bases that match TRBD1. Germline V CDR1 and CDR2: LNHNV, YYDKDF (reference sequence). The V and J ends lost 0 bases and 3 bases, in that order; junction bases with no gene match: 3. The CDR3 extends over 15 amino acids.

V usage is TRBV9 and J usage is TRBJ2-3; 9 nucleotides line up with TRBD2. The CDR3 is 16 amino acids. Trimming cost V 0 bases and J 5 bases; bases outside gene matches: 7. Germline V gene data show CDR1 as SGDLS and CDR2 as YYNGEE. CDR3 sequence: CASSVGLAGELDTQYF. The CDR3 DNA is TGTGCCAGCAGCGTAGGTTTAGCGGGGGAGTTAGATACGCAGTATTTT.

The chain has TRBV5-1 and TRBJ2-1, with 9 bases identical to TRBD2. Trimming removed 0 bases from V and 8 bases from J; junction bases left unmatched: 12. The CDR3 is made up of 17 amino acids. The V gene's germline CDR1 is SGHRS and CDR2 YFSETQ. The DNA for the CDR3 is TGCGCCAGCAGCTTGGAAGCAACGGCTAGCGGGACGCATGAGCAGTTCTTC. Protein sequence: CASSLEATASGTHEQFF. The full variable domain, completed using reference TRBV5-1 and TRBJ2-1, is KAGVTQTPRYLIKTRGQQVTLSCSPISGHRSVSWYQQTPGQGLQFLFEYFSETQRNKGNFPGRFSGRQFSNSRSEMNVSTLELGDSALYLCASSLEATASGTHEQFFGPGTRLTVL.

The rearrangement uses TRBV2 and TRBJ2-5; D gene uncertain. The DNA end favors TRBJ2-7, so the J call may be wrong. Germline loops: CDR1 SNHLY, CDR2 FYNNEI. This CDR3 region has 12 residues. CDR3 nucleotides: TGTGCCAGCAGTGAAGACCTTTACGAGCAGTACTTC. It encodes CASSEDLYEQYF.

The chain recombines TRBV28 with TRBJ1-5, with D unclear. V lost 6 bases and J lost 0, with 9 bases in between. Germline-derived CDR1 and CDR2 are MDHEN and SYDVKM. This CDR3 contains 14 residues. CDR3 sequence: CASSMTISNQPQHF. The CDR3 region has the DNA TGTGCCAGCAGCATGACAATTAGCAATCAGCCCCAGCATTTT.

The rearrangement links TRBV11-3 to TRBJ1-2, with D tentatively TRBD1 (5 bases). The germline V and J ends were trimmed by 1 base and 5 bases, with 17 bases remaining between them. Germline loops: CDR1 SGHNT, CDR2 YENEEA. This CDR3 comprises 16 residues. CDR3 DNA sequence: TGTGCCAGCAGCTTAGGACCTCGGGACTCCCGTTATGGCTACACCTTC. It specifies CASSLGPRDSRYGYTF.

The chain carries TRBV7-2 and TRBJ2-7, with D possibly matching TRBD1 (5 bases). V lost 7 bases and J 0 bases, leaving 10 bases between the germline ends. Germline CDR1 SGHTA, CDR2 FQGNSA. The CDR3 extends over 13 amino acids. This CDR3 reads CASTPGFSYEQYF. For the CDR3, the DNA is TGTGCCAGCACCCCAGGGTTCTCCTACGAGCAGTACTTC. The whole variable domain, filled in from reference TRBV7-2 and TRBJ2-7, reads GAGVSQSPSNKVTEKGKDVELRCDPISGHTALYWYRQSLGQGLEFLIYFQGNSAPDKSGLPSDRFSAERTGGSVSTLTIQRTQQEDSAVYLCASTPGFSYEQYFGPGTRLTVT.

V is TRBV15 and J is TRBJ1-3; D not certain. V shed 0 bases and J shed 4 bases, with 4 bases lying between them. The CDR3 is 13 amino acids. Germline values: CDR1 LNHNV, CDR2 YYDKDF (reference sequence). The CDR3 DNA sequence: TGTGCCACCAGCAGAGATCAGGGAAACACCATATATTTT. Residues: CATSRDQGNTIYF.

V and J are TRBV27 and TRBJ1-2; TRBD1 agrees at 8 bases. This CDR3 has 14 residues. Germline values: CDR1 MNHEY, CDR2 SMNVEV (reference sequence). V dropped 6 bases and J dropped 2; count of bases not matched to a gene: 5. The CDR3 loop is CASSTYRGNYGYTF. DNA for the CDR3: TGTGCCAGCAGCACTTACAGGGGGAACTATGGCTACACCTTC.

For the CDR3, the DNA is TGTGCCAGTGTTCGGACAGGGGGGGAAAATCAGCCCCAGCATTTT. This sequence encodes CASVRTGGENQPQHF. The chain combines TRBV19 with TRBJ1-5; 10 bases match TRBD1. Germline V gene sequence: CDR1 LNHDA, CDR2 SQIVND (reference sequence). The CDR3 consists of 15 residues. The trim removed 8 bases at V and 4 bases at J, leaving 8 bases unmatched.